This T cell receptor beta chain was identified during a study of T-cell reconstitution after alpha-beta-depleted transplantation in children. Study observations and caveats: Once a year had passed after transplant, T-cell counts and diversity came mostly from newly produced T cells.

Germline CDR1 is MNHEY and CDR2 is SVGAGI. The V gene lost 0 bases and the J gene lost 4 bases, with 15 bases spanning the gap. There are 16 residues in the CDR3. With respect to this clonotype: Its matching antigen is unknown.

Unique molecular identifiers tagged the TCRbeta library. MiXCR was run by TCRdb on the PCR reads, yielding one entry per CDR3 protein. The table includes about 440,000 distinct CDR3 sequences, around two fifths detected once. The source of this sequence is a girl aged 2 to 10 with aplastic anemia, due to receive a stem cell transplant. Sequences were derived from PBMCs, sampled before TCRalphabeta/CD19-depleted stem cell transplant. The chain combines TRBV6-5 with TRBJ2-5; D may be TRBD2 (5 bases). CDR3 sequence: CASSYSPLGVSETQYF. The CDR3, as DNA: TGTGCCAGCAGTTACTCACCACTAGGAGTTTCAGAGACCCAGTACTTC.